Listed here are 28 T cell receptor beta chains from one sample, sequenced in a study of metastatic and nonmetastatic thyroid tumors. All patients reached thyroid surgery having received no treatment beforehand. TCRdb re-called the PCR reads via MiXCR. The sample yields about 7,900 clones, approximately 25% seen once. The sample was adjacent normal tissue. The receptors come from a female donor with papillary thyroid cancer or a benign thyroid nodule (not recorded which). Some clones in this sample may be carry-over from other donors' samples.

By sample fraction, this clone is medium-sized. The V and J genes are TRBV20-1 and TRBJ1-1, with D perhaps matching TRBD1 (5 bases). The CDR3 is 13 amino acids. V gave up 1 base and J gave up 10 bases, with 16 bases separating them. Per germline, CDR1 DFQATT and CDR2 SNEGSKA (reference sequence). CDR3 coding DNA: TGCAGTGCTAGAGTTGTCAGGGTTCGGGGAGCTTTCTTT. Translated, it gives CSARVVRVRGAFF.

CDR3 loop: CASSLPTILQTGYEQYF. In nucleotides, the CDR3 is TGTGCCAGCAGTTTACCAACCATTCTTCAGACAGGCTACGAGCAGTACTTC. The chain has TRBV27 and TRBJ2-7, with D possibly matching TRBD1 (6 bases). Trimming took off 2 bases at V and 3 bases at J, with 20 bases between the two ends. CDR3 length: 17 residues. Germline CDR1 reads MNHEY; CDR2 reads SMNVEV (reference sequence).

This clone is categorized as medium-sized. This CDR3 reads CASSSPGQGNTGELFF. The DNA of the CDR3 is TGTGCCAGCAGTTCCCCGGGACAGGGTAACACCGGGGAGCTGTTTTTT. V is TRBV28 and J is TRBJ2-2; 9 bases are a match to TRBD1. The CDR3 extends over 16 amino acids. The germline V gene has CDR1 MDHEN and CDR2 SYDVKM. The junction had 5 bases not matched to a gene; V was cut back by 4 bases and J by 2 bases.

This clone came up many times. This chain uses TRBV11-2 with TRBJ1-4; D may be TRBD1 (6 bases). The germline gives CDR1 SGHAT, CDR2 FQNNGV. The CDR3 is made up of 13 amino acids. V lost 3 bases and J lost 8, with 10 bases in between. CDR3 sequence reads: CASSFRQGEKLFF. DNA for the CDR3: TGTGCCAGCAGCTTTAGGCAGGGGGAAAAACTGTTTTTT.

The V gene is TRBV20-1, the J gene TRBJ2-7; D not certain. The V gene lost 3 bases and the J gene lost 5 bases, with 14 bases spanning the gap. In germline, CDR1 is DFQATT, CDR2 SNEGSKA (reference sequence). This CDR3 has 13 amino acids. The DNA of the CDR3 is TGCAGTGCTAGTTACGTAGGGTTAGACGAGCAGTACTTC. This codes for CSASYVGLDEQYF.

The chain combines TRBV20-1 with TRBJ1-6; D may be TRBD1 (6 bases). CDR1 DFQATT and CDR2 SNEGSKA come from the germline V gene (reference sequence). V was pared by 6 bases and J by 5 bases, with 14 bases between. This CDR3 is built from 14 residues. The CDR3 DNA reads as TGCAGTGCCCCCCTTAACAGGGATAATTCACCCCTCCACTTT. Protein product: CSAPLNRDNSPLHF.

This clone was detected only a few times. The V gene is TRBV28, the J gene TRBJ2-6; 12 nucleotides agree with TRBD2. V lost 2 bases and J lost 1; bases outside the gene matches: 6. The germline V gene has CDR1 MDHEN and CDR2 SYDVKM. The CDR3 consists of 19 residues. CDR3 sequence reads: CASSLRLAGGLSGANVLTF. CDR3 sequence (DNA): TGTGCCAGCAGTTTAAGGCTAGCGGGAGGGCTATCTGGGGCCAACGTCCTGACTTTC.

By frequency in the sample, this clone is medium-sized (0.01 to 0.1%). The chain uses TRBV6-6 and TRBJ2-1; TRBD2 aligns across 8 bases. This CDR3 contains 16 residues. V lost 3 bases and J lost 3; bases outside the gene matches: 7. Germline V CDR1 and CDR2: MNHNY, SVGAGI (reference sequence). CDR3 DNA sequence: TGTGCCAGCAGTTATACTCCCCTAGCGGGCTACAATGAGCAGTTCTTC. Protein sequence: CASSYTPLAGYNEQFF.

The gene calls are TRBV5-1 and TRBJ1-5; 11 nucleotides agree with TRBD1. The germline V gene encodes CDR1 SGHRS and CDR2 YFSETQ. The CDR3 has 16 residues. The ends lost 1 base at V and 6 bases at J; junction bases unmatched: 6. The CDR3 DNA sequence: TGCGCCAGCAGCTTGTACGGACAGGGGGCAGGTCAGCCCCAGCATTTT. Residues: CASSLYGQGAGQPQHF.

This clone is medium-sized within its sample. The rearrangement joins TRBV6-1 to TRBJ1-4, with 10 bases matching TRBD1. The CDR3 length is 14 residues. Germline values: CDR1 MNHNS, CDR2 SASEGT. V was clipped by 8 bases and J by 10 bases; unmatched bases: 10. CDR3: CASYSTGGEGKLFF. The CDR3 nucleotides are TGTGCCAGCTACTCGACAGGGGGCGAAGGAAAACTGTTTTTT.

Remarks on this clone: The junction and the germline gene differ at one end; a read error may be behind it. The V gene is TRBV4-3, the J gene TRBJ1-1; TRBD1 aligns across 7 bases. Looked up from germline, CDR1 is LGHNA and CDR2 is YSLEER. The CDR3 has 15 amino acids. CDR3 loop: CASSQDVRGGTGAFF. CDR3 DNA sequence: TGCGCCAGCAGCCAAGATGTCAGGGGGGGCACTGGAGCTTTCTTT.

J is TRBJ2-5 and V is TRBV24-1; D could derive from TRBD1 or TRBD2 (5 bases each). This CDR3 region has 17 residues. Germline values: CDR1 KGHDR, CDR2 SFDVKD. The germline V and J ends were trimmed by 0 bases and 2 bases, with 15 bases remaining between them. CDR3 sequence reads: CATSDLEGPPSQETQYF. The CDR3 nucleotides read TGTGCCACCAGTGATTTGGAGGGACCCCCATCGCAAGAGACCCAGTACTTC.

Comments on this clone: No conserved phenylalanine or tryptophan ends this CDR3, so it is likely a read error. The V and J genes are TRBV30 and TRBJ1-2; weak D call: TRBD1 (5 bases). The germline V gene encodes CDR1 GTSNPN and CDR2 SVGIG (reference sequence). The CDR3 has 15 amino acids. V lost 0 bases to trimming and J lost 8 bases, with 19 bases between them. CDR3 sequence: CAWSVQRVGGSGYTS. The CDR3 DNA follows: TGTGCCTGGAGTGTACAACGAGTCGGGGGGAGCGGCTACACCTCC.

This clone has more than one count but fewer than ten. The V gene is TRBV11-1, the J gene TRBJ2-7; a weak D match, TRBD1 (5 bases). There are 18 residues in the CDR3. CDR1 is SGHAT and CDR2 is FQDESV in the germline V gene (reference sequence). V shed 4 bases and J shed 2 bases, with 24 bases lying between them. CDR3 bases: TGTGCCAGCAGCTCGTCGTTCGGGTCCCCTTGGGGCGCCTACGAGCAGTACTTC. Its translation is CASSSSFGSPWGAYEQYF.

The chain links TRBV9 to TRBJ1-1; D perhaps matches TRBD1 (6 bases). Trimming cost V 1 base and J 4 bases, with 8 bases left between them. Germline V CDR1 and CDR2: SGDLS, YYNGEE. The CDR3 is made up of 13 amino acids. The CDR3: CASSVKGGTEAFF. The DNA of the CDR3 is TGTGCCAGCAGCGTAAAGGGGGGCACTGAAGCTTTCTTT.

The chain has TRBV5-1 and TRBJ1-2; D remains ambiguous. Trimming took 4 bases from V and 4 from J, leaving 14 bases between them. Germline-derived CDR1 and CDR2 are SGHRS and YFSETQ. The length of the CDR3 is 14 residues. CDR3 loop: CASSISGVRYGYTF. DNA of the CDR3: TGCGCCAGCAGCATTAGCGGGGTGCGCTATGGCTACACCTTC.

This clone has just one count. The chain combines TRBV14 with TRBJ1-3, with D possibly TRBD1 on 6 matching bases. Trimming cost V 0 bases and J 3 bases, with 12 bases left between them. Germline CDR1 reads SGHDN; CDR2 reads FVKESK. This CDR3 is 16 amino acids long. The CDR3 DNA sequence: TGTGCCAGCAGCCAAGATTTGGGGGGCCATGGAAACACCATATATTTT. Protein product: CASSQDLGGHGNTIYF.

This clone came up a few times. The J gene is TRBJ2-7, the V gene TRBV27; 8 bases map to TRBD1. CDR1 MNHEY and CDR2 SMNVEV come from the germline V gene (reference sequence). Trimming removed 5 bases from V and 4 bases from J; junction bases left unmatched: 19. CDR3 length: 18 residues. The CDR3 reads CASSGQGGGRDKLYEQYF. CDR3 nucleotides: TGTGCCAGCAGTGGACAGGGTGGTGGGCGGGACAAATTATACGAGCAGTACTTC.

This sequence joins TRBV4-2 and TRBJ1-6; perhaps TRBD1 as D (5 bases). The germline gives CDR1 LGHNA, CDR2 YNFKEQ. The V end was cut by 0 bases, the J end by 6 bases, with 9 bases between. This CDR3 is built from 15 residues. The CDR3 region is CASSQDLGVNSPLHF. The CDR3 nucleotides read TGTGCCAGCAGCCAAGATTTAGGGGTTAATTCACCCCTCCACTTT.

This clone is labeled medium-sized (0.01 to 0.1%). J is TRBJ2-1 and V is TRBV4-1, with D perhaps TRBD1 or TRBD2 (5 bases each). Germline-derived CDR1 and CDR2 are MGHRA and YSYEKL. Trimming pared 0 bases from V and 8 bases from J, leaving 14 bases between. This CDR3 spans 15 amino acids. The CDR3 is CASSQDRRGSDEQFF. DNA for the CDR3: TGCGCCAGCAGCCAAGACCGTCGGGGCAGCGATGAGCAGTTCTTC.

The chain combines TRBV7-8 with TRBJ1-3, with unresolved D. CDR3 length equals 17 residues. The V and J ends lost 3 bases and 0 bases respectively, with 15 bases between them. Germline assignment: CDR1 SGHVS and CDR2 FQNEAQ. The CDR3 here is CASSFQAAWSSGNTIYF. The CDR3 DNA reads as TGTGCCAGCAGCTTCCAGGCGGCCTGGAGCTCTGGAAACACCATATATTTT.

This sequence joins TRBV20-1 and TRBJ1-1; 10 bases match TRBD1. The germline V gene encodes CDR1 DFQATT and CDR2 SNEGSKA (reference sequence). The trim removed 3 bases at V and 4 bases at J, leaving 11 bases unmatched. This CDR3 is built from 16 residues. The CDR3: CSASELGTGDFTEAFF. For the CDR3, the DNA is TGCAGTGCTAGTGAGCTTGGGACAGGGGATTTCACTGAAGCTTTCTTT.

This clone qualifies as medium-sized. The rearrangement joins TRBV28 to TRBJ2-5; no firm D call. CDR3 length: 12 amino acids. The V end lost 7 bases, the J end lost 3 bases, and 9 bases lay between the germline ends. Germline values: CDR1 MDHEN, CDR2 SYDVKM. CDR3 loop: CASNPSEETQYF. CDR3 nucleotide sequence: TGTGCCAGCAACCCATCAGAAGAGACCCAGTACTTC.

This clone was counted at least ten times. This chain links TRBV5-6 with TRBJ1-5; D perhaps matches TRBD1 (5 bases). Trimming removed 2 bases at V and 3 bases at J, with 12 bases between. The CDR3 extends over 15 amino acids. Germline CDR1 reads SGHDT; CDR2 reads YYEEEE. The CDR3 protein is CASSFFEGDNQPQHF. The CDR3 region has the DNA TGTGCCAGCAGCTTTTTTGAAGGGGACAATCAGCCCCAGCATTTT.

The gene calls are TRBV5-1 and TRBJ1-3; the match to TRBD1 covers 7 bases. CDR1 SGHRS and CDR2 YFSETQ come from the germline V gene. V gave up 7 bases and J gave up 4 bases; unmatched junction bases: 11. The CDR3 runs 15 residues. CDR3 nucleotides: TGCGCCAGCCAGGAGGGGGCAGGAGTCGGAAACACCATATATTTT. Translating it yields CASQEGAGVGNTIYF. Complete variable domain (other parts from reference TRBV5-1 and TRBJ1-3): KAGVTQTPRYLIKTRGQQVTLSCSPISGHRSVSWYQQTPGQGLQFLFEYFSETQRNKGNFPGRFSGRQFSNSRSEMNVSTLELGDSALYLCASQEGAGVGNTIYFGEGSWLTVV.

Sample share makes this clone large (0.1 to 1%). The chain uses TRBV6-1 and TRBJ2-2; unclear D gene. In germline, CDR1 is MNHNS, CDR2 SASEGT. Trimming stripped 7 bases from V and 5 bases from J, with 17 bases between. This CDR3 is 15 amino acids long. The CDR3 loop is CASNPSFPETGELFF. Here the CDR3 DNA reads TGTGCCAGCAACCCCTCGTTCCCGGAGACCGGGGAGCTGTTTTTT.

This rearrangement joins TRBV6-1 to TRBJ1-5; the D is unclear. CDR1 is MNHNS, CDR2 SASEGT, per germline. This CDR3 is built from 17 residues. V gave up 1 base and J gave up 1 base, with 14 bases separating them. The CDR3 region is CASSEEPWGGSNQPQHF. CDR3 sequence (DNA): TGTGCCAGCAGTGAAGAGCCCTGGGGTGGGAGCAATCAGCCCCAGCATTTT.

This clone is categorized as large (0.1 to 1%). The gene calls are TRBV6-1 and TRBJ2-2; 7 positions match TRBD1. The CDR3 is 14 amino acids. CDR1 MNHNS and CDR2 SASEGT come from the germline V gene. The V gene end was trimmed by 8 bases and the J gene end by 2 bases; junction bases not matched to a gene: 5. The CDR3 DNA sequence: TGTGCCAGCCAAAGGGACAGTAACACCGGGGAGCTGTTTTTT. Translated: CASQRDSNTGELFF.